This T cell receptor beta chain derives from a study of blood T cell repertoires in COVID-19 (dated by TCRdb to about 2020). Context from the whole study: The collaborator samples originated in the United States, Italy and Spain and spanned the acute and convalescent phases of COVID-19. The prospective study material was composed of cDNA or gDNA derived from T cells, B-cell-depleted T cells, or PBMCs. The dataset comprised deeply sampled blood TCRbeta repertoires from subjects exposed to, actively infected with, or recovered from COVID-19. The repertoires were released in a freely available public database meant as a resource for research on the immune response to SARS-CoV-2. The samples were drawn from the first 160 participants of the ongoing ImmuneRACE study and from 950 to 1,500 subjects provided by 6 global collaborators. Nearly every sample came with metadata listing a de-identified subject ID, COVID-19 status, age in years and sex. HLA class I and class II types, where available, came from metadata supplied by the sample provider rather than from assay-based typing. General study outcomes and caveats: The amount of clinical and demographic metadata varied by source and participant and was provided uncurated.

This clone was seen just once. The antigen it recognizes is unknown. The junction differs from germline at one of its ends, possibly a read error. The sample carries other DNA sequences with the same CDR3. The germline V gene gives CDR1 as SGHTA and CDR2 as FQGNSA. The CDR3 has 14 amino acids, counting the end cysteine and phenylalanine. Only the CDR3 portion is preserved as DNA: 42 bases, with reading frame beginning at the first base. TCRbeta CDR3 regions were amplified from genomic DNA by means of the immunoSEQ Assay, a bias-controlled multiplex PCR. The published analysis was carried out like this. The number of nucleated cells in each sample was estimated by amplification of reference gene primers within the assay. To quantify the absolute abundance of each unique TCRbeta CDR3 rearrangement, sequence reads were collapsed and filtered. For each sample, productive Simpson clonality was calculated as the square root of Simpson's diversity index over productive rearrangements. TCRdb carries this immuneACCESS record with in-frame sequences only. Its versions omit some clonotypes, under half of them owing to an unresolved V gene in the studies checked, with the rest unexplained. V and J calls and clone size come straight from that table; D and trimming were deduced from the DNA. This sample lists about 190,000 clones; 88% were detected once. Approximately 4% of the sample is held by the ten biggest clonotypes.

The collaborating institutions used their own protocols to collect whole blood in K2EDTA tubes. Collaborator samples were shipped for TCRbeta analysis as frozen whole blood, isolated PBMCs, or DNA extracted from either sample type. This sequence was found in a human donor in a cohort sampled during active COVID-19. The sequence is built from TRBV7-2 and TRBJ2-7; TRBD1 agrees with 10 junctional bases. The sequencing sample was made of peripheral blood. In nucleotide form, the sequence is TGTGCCAGCAGCCACGGGACAGGGGAGTACGAACAGTACTTC. Its product reads: CASSHGTGEYEQYF. The CDR3, completed at both ends by the reference TRBV7-2 and TRBJ2-7 genes, gives the full variable domain GAGVSQSPSNKVTEKGKDVELRCDPISGHTALYWYRQSLGQGLEFLIYFQGNSAPDKSGLPSDRFSAERTGGSVSTLTIQRTQQEDSAVYLCASSHGTGEYEQYFGPGTRLTVT.